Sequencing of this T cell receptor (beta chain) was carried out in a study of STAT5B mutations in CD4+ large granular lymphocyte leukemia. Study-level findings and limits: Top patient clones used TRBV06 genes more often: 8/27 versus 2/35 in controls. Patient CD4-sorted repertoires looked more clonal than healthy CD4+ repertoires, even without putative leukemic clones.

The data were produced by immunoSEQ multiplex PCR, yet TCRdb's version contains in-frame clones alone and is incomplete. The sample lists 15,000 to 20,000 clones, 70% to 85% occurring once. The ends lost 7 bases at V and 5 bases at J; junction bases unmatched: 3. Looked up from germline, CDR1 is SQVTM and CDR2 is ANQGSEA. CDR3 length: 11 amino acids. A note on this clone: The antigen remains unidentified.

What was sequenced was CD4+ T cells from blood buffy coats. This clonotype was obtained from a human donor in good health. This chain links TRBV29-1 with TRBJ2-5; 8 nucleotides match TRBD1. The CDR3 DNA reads TGCAGCGGGACAGGGTCCGAGACCCAGTACTTC. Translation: CSGTGSETQYF.